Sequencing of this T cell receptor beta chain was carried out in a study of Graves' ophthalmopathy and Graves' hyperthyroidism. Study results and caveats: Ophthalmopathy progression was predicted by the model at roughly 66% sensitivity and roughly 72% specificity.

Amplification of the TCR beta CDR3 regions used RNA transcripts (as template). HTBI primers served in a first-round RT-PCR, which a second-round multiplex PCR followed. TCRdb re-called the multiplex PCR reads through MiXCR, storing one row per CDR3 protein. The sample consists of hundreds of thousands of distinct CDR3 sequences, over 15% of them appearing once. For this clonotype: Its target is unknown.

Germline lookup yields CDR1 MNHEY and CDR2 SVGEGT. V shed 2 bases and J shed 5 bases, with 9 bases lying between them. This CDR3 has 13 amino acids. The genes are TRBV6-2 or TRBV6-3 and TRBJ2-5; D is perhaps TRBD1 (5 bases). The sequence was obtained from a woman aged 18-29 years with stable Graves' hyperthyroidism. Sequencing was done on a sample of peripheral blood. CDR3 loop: CASSYGARETQYF. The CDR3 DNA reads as TGTGCCAGCAGTTACGGGGCCCGGGAGACCCAGTACTTC.